Reported below is one T cell receptor (beta chain). What it binds is not known. The CDR3 extends over 15 amino acids. From germline, CDR1 is SEHNR and CDR2 FQNEAQ (reference sequence). The trim removed 1 base at V and 1 base at J, leaving 3 bases unmatched. These data belong to a study of T cell repertoires in cytomegalovirus infection. Study information: It can be stated that public TCR beta signatures indicated CMV infection as well as a matching HLA type. Study conclusions and caveats: Public TCR beta family frequency separated CMV-and-HLA carriers, including in an independent cohort.

TCRdb re-analysed the reads in MiXCR, keeping a single row per CDR3 protein. In the table there are around 770,000 distinct CDR3 sequences, around 29% of which are singletons. Sequencing used cultured CD8+ T cells from PBMCs, obtained from culture after CMV antigen stimulation. V and J are TRBV7-9 and TRBJ2-7, with 8 bases aligning to TRBD2. This TCR came from a human donor in good health (CMV status not recorded). Some clones in this sample may be carry-over from other donors' samples. For the CDR3, the DNA is TGTGCCAGCAGCTTAGTTCGGGGGGGATCCTACGAGCAGTACTTC. Translating gives CASSLVRGGSYEQYF.